The 28 T cell receptor beta chains given below trace back to one sample, sequenced in a study of T-cell reconstitution after alpha-beta-depleted transplantation in children. Library preparation (for TCRbeta) was performed with unique molecular identifiers. TCRdb reprocessed the PCR reads via MiXCR and lists one record per CDR3 protein. Among more than 400,000 distinct CDR3 sequences, 10% to 12% were seen once, and the ten largest hold 14%. Specimen: PBMCs, mostly from graft donor cells, collected 180 days after TCRalphabeta/CD19-depleted stem cell transplant. Receptors were obtained from a female patient aged 2 to 10 who had a stem cell transplant for aplastic anemia, so the T cells may come from the graft donor.

The V call is TRBV9, the J call TRBJ2-1; TRBD2 aligns across 12 bases. J gave up 8 bases and V 3 bases, and 9 bases lay outside the gene matches. The CDR3 extends over 16 amino acids. From germline, CDR1 is SGDLS and CDR2 YYNGEE. CDR3: CASSGPLAGGDDEQFF. As DNA, the CDR3 is TGTGCCAGCAGCGGACCCCTAGCGGGAGGGGACGATGAGCAGTTCTTC.

The table lists this clonotype with a few counts. The genes are TRBV2 and TRBJ2-7; possibly TRBD1 or TRBD2 for D (7 bases each). The ends were cut back, 6 bases at V and 2 bases at J, with 14 bases in the middle. The CDR3 sequence is 14 residues long. Germline CDR1 reads SNHLY; CDR2 reads FYNNEI. The CDR3 region has the DNA TGTGCCAGCAGGAGGGGGCGGGGGCCCTACGAGCAGTACTTC. It is translated as CASRRGRGPYEQYF.

The chain employs TRBV12-3 or TRBV12-4 and TRBJ2-1; 14 bases are shared with TRBD2. The length of the CDR3 is 17 residues. V was pared by 4 bases and J by 4 bases, with 6 bases of the junction left unmatched. The CDR3 is CASSSHGTSGRYNEQFF. DNA of the CDR3: TGTGCCAGCAGTTCACACGGGACTAGCGGGAGATACAATGAGCAGTTCTTC.

This clonotype was counted between two and nine times. The chain combines TRBV29-1 with TRBJ2-3, with TRBD2 matching 8 bases. The CDR3 extends over 14 amino acids. CDR1 SQVTM and CDR2 ANQGSEA come from the germline V gene. V lost 4 bases, J lost 3 bases, and 6 bases stayed unmatched. Here the CDR3 reads CSVAAGASTDTQYF. Written as DNA, the CDR3 is TGCAGCGTTGCAGCGGGGGCATCTACAGATACGCAGTATTTT.

The chain uses TRBV7-2 and TRBJ2-1, with D uncertain. Trimming shortened V by 3 bases and J by 5 bases, and 11 bases separated the two germline ends. The CDR3 is 14 amino acids. Looked up from germline, CDR1 is SGHTA and CDR2 is FQGNSA. The CDR3 nucleotides are TGTGCCAGCAGCTTTTTCGGCCCAGACAATGAGCAGTTCTTC. Protein sequence: CASSFFGPDNEQFF. The variable domain in full, completed from reference TRBV7-2 and TRBJ2-1, reads GAGVSQSPSNKVTEKGKDVELRCDPISGHTALYWYRQSLGQGLEFLIYFQGNSAPDKSGLPSDRFSAERTGGSVSTLTIQRTQQEDSAVYLCASSFFGPDNEQFFGPGTRLTVL.

The chain links TRBV5-1 to TRBJ1-5; TRBD1 is a possible D gene (5 bases). CDR3 length: 16 amino acids. Trimming left V 4 bases short and J 3 bases short, with 17 bases between. The germline CDR1 and CDR2 sequences are SGHRS and YFSETQ. CDR3 in amino acids: CASSPGGGNFNQPQHF. CDR3 in DNA: TGCGCCAGCAGCCCGGGCGGGGGGAACTTCAATCAGCCCCAGCATTTT.

This clonotype has a handful of counts. The rearrangement links TRBV28 to TRBJ1-3; D is undetermined. The germline V gene encodes CDR1 MDHEN and CDR2 SYDVKM. The CDR3 is made up of 16 amino acids. The ends were cut back, 7 bases at V and 0 bases at J, with 16 bases in the middle. CDR3 in DNA: TGTGCCAGCACTTTTCCCGGGTTCAACTCTGGAAACACCATATATTTT. Translated, it gives CASTFPGFNSGNTIYF.

This clonotype was observed a few times. V is TRBV24-1 and J is TRBJ2-2; D assignment may be TRBD1 or TRBD2 (5 bases each). V dropped 5 bases and J dropped 3 bases, with 15 bases sitting between them. CDR3 length: 16 residues. Germline CDR1 and CDR2: KGHDR and SFDVKD. Written as DNA, the CDR3 is TGTGCCACCAGTGCCTGGGACGCAGTCTACACCGGGGAGCTGTTTTTT. Residues: CATSAWDAVYTGELFF.

This clonotype showed up many times. This chain links TRBV28 with TRBJ2-7, with D maybe TRBD1 (5 bases). From germline, CDR1 is MDHEN and CDR2 SYDVKM. The CDR3 has 15 amino acids. Between the trimmed V and J ends, which lost 6 bases and 3 bases, there was a span of 18 bases. CDR3 bases: TGTGCCAGCAGCTTACCGACAGATGTAGGCTACGAGCAGTACTTC. It encodes CASSLPTDVGYEQYF.

The table lists this clonotype with a few counts. J is TRBJ2-1 and V is TRBV18, with a weak D call TRBD1 (6 bases). Germline V CDR1 and CDR2: KGHSH, LQKENI. V lost 5 bases, J lost 0 bases, and 11 bases lay in between. The CDR3 sequence is 15 residues long. The CDR3 reads CASSADRSSYNEQFF. In nucleotides, the CDR3 is TGTGCCAGCTCAGCTGACAGGAGCTCCTACAATGAGCAGTTCTTC.

This clonotype was detected only a few times. This rearrangement joins TRBV2 to TRBJ1-2; tentative D call: TRBD1 (5 bases). Germline CDR1 and CDR2: SNHLY and FYNNEI. Trimming left V 6 bases short and J 3 bases short, with 17 bases between. This CDR3 has 15 residues. The CDR3 DNA reads TGTGCCAGCAGCGGTGGGACCCACCAAGACTATGGCTACACCTTC. As protein: CASSGGTHQDYGYTF.

This clonotype was found a few times. The rearrangement uses TRBV4-1 and TRBJ2-3; D gene ambiguous. CDR3 length: 14 amino acids. V shed 0 bases and J shed 4 bases, with 8 bases lying between them. The germline CDR1 and CDR2 sequences are MGHRA and YSYEKL. Here the CDR3 DNA reads TGCGCCAGCAGCCAAGAAGGCTTCTCAGATACGCAGTATTTT. Translation: CASSQEGFSDTQYF.

Many counts were recorded for this clonotype. The V call is TRBV7-2, the J call TRBJ2-6; 12 bases fit TRBD1. Germline lookup yields CDR1 SGHTA and CDR2 FQGNSA. Trimming cost V 1 base and J 0 bases; bases outside gene matches: 7. CDR3 length equals 20 residues. CDR3 nucleotides: TGTGCCAGCAGCTTAGTCCCGGGACAGGGGGCTCCCTCTGGGGCCAACGTCCTGACTTTC. Protein: CASSLVPGQGAPSGANVLTF.

This clonotype appeared a few times. The DNA for the CDR3 is TGTGCCAGCAGAATCACAGGGGCTGGAACTGGCTACACCTTC. This encodes CASRITGAGTGYTF. The chain recombines TRBV6-2 or TRBV6-3 with TRBJ1-2; TRBD1 matches 7 bases. CDR3 size: 14 residues. Germline CDR1 and CDR2: MNHEY and SVGEGT. V lost 6 bases and J lost 7; bases outside the gene matches: 11.

The V gene is TRBV20-1, the J gene TRBJ2-2; D ambiguous. Trimming shortened V by 2 bases and J by 7 bases, and 5 bases separated the two germline ends. CDR1 and CDR2 from the germline V gene are DFQATT and SNEGSKA (reference sequence). CDR3 length: 11 residues. CDR3 DNA sequence: TGCAGTGCTAGATTAGGCGGGGAGCTGTTTTTT. It specifies CSARLGGELFF.

The table lists this clonotype with many counts. The chain combines TRBV10-3 with TRBJ2-3, with TRBD1 as a possible D gene (6 bases). Germline-derived CDR1 and CDR2 are ENHRY and SYGVKD. V was clipped by 4 bases and J by 0 bases, with 14 bases between them. The CDR3 sequence is 16 residues long. The DNA of the CDR3 is TGTGCCATCAGTGGAGGGACATTCTCTAGCACAGATACGCAGTATTTT. Translated, it gives CAISGGTFSSTDTQYF.

V usage is TRBV12-3 or TRBV12-4 and J usage is TRBJ1-2, with TRBD1 identical over 9 bases. With V trimmed by 4 bases and J by 5 bases, 5 bases remained unmatched. The CDR3 runs to 14 residues. CDR3 nucleotides: TGTGCCAGCAGTTACAGGGGGCGCGGGTATGGCTACACCTTC. This gives the protein CASSYRGRGYGYTF.

The gene calls are TRBV7-2 and TRBJ2-2, with 10 bases identical to TRBD1. Germline CDR1 reads SGHTA; CDR2 reads FQGNSA. The CDR3 is made up of 16 amino acids. V dropped 5 bases and J dropped 5; count of bases not matched to a gene: 8. Here the CDR3 reads CASSLWTGGVTGELFF. DNA of the CDR3: TGTGCCAGCAGCCTCTGGACAGGGGGAGTTACCGGGGAGCTGTTTTTT.

The CDR3 region has the DNA TGTGCCAGCAGTTTTCAGGGGGGCCAGTACTTC. It yields the protein CASSFQGGQYF. The chain couples TRBV28 to TRBJ2-5; TRBD1 might be the D (7 bases). The length of the CDR3 is 11 residues. V was trimmed by 3 bases and J by 10 bases, leaving 9 bases between them. The V gene's germline CDR1 is MDHEN and CDR2 SYDVKM.

The gene calls are TRBV25-1 and TRBJ2-1; 9 nucleotides align to TRBD2. The ends lost 1 base at V and 7 bases at J; junction bases unmatched: 5. In germline, CDR1 is MGHDK, CDR2 SYGVNS. The CDR3 loop spans 15 amino acids. The CDR3 sequence is CASSELVAGVNEQFF. In DNA, the CDR3 is TGTGCCAGCAGTGAATTAGTAGCGGGAGTTAATGAGCAGTTCTTC.

This clonotype was observed a few times. The chain recombines TRBV7-2 with TRBJ1-2; unclear D gene. The length of the CDR3 is 13 residues. The germline CDR1 and CDR2 sequences are SGHTA and FQGNSA. The ends were cut back, 3 bases at V and 2 bases at J, with 7 bases in the middle. CDR3 protein: CASSFQNNYGYTF. The CDR3 coding sequence is TGTGCCAGCAGCTTCCAGAACAACTATGGCTACACCTTC. Full variable domain (rest looked up from reference TRBV7-2 and TRBJ1-2): GAGVSQSPSNKVTEKGKDVELRCDPISGHTALYWYRQSLGQGLEFLIYFQGNSAPDKSGLPSDRFSAERTGGSVSTLTIQRTQQEDSAVYLCASSFQNNYGYTFGSGTRLTVV.

The chain recombines TRBV5-1 with TRBJ2-1, with unresolved D. Between the trimmed V and J ends, which lost 3 bases and 7 bases, there was a span of 14 bases. There are 14 residues in the CDR3. Germline CDR1 SGHRS, CDR2 YFSETQ. In nucleotides, the CDR3 is TGCGCCAGCAGCTGGAGTGGGGTCGGAAATGAGCAGTTCTTC. It encodes CASSWSGVGNEQFF.

This clonotype occurred many times. V and J are TRBV20-1 and TRBJ2-1; 8 positions agree with TRBD2. The junction had 2 bases not matched to a gene; V was cut back by 6 bases and J by 7 bases. The CDR3 is 11 residues long. Germline V lookup: CDR1 DFQATT, CDR2 SNEGSKA (reference sequence). The CDR3 reads CSAGLENEQFF. The CDR3 bases are TGCAGTGCGGGACTAGAAAATGAGCAGTTCTTC.

The sample holds many counts of this clonotype. The V gene is TRBV28, the J gene TRBJ2-1; D is possibly TRBD2 (5 bases). V gave up 6 bases and J gave up 1 base, with 16 bases separating them. CDR1 MDHEN and CDR2 SYDVKM come from the germline V gene. The CDR3 spans 16 residues. This chain's CDR3 is CASSPRGSASYNEQFF. The CDR3 DNA reads as TGTGCCAGCAGCCCAAGAGGTAGCGCTTCCTACAATGAGCAGTTCTTC.

On this clonotype itself: The CDR3 does not close with the conserved phenylalanine or tryptophan, likely indicating a read error. The chain joins TRBV20-1 to TRBJ1-5; 7 bases line up with TRBD1. The V segment lost 3 bases and the J segment 3 bases; nucleotides outside the gene matches: 8. From germline, CDR1 is DFQATT and CDR2 SNEGSKA (reference sequence). This CDR3 is 15 amino acids long. In DNA form, the CDR3 reads TGCAGTGCTAGCGCGGGACAGTATCCCAATCAGCCCCAGCATTTG. Translating it yields CSASAGQYPNQPQHL.

The chain links TRBV7-9 to TRBJ1-2; 7 bases align to TRBD1. There are 14 residues in the CDR3. Per germline, CDR1 SEHNR and CDR2 FQNEAQ (reference sequence). The V and J ends lost 2 bases and 1 base, in that order; junction bases with no gene match: 1. The CDR3 loop is CASSLTGVNYGYTF. For the CDR3, the DNA is TGTGCCAGCAGCTTAACAGGGGTTAACTATGGCTACACCTTC.

This clonotype showed up just a few times. The genes are TRBV15 and TRBJ2-7; tentative D call: TRBD2 (6 bases). Per the germline V gene, CDR1 is LNHNV and CDR2 is YYDKDF (reference sequence). This CDR3 is 13 amino acids long. V was trimmed by 0 bases and J by 6 bases, leaving 9 bases between them. The CDR3 coding sequence is TGTGCCACCAGCAGAGATGGAGGGAGCGAGCAGTACTTC. Translating gives CATSRDGGSEQYF.

This sequence joins TRBV20-1 and TRBJ2-1; D call uncertain. The germline V and J ends were trimmed by 5 bases and 4 bases, with 9 bases remaining between them. CDR3 length equals 12 residues. CDR1 DFQATT and CDR2 SNEGSKA come from the germline V gene (reference sequence). DNA of the CDR3: TGCAGTGCTCCTGGGAAGTACAATGAGCAGTTCTTC. Translating it yields CSAPGKYNEQFF.